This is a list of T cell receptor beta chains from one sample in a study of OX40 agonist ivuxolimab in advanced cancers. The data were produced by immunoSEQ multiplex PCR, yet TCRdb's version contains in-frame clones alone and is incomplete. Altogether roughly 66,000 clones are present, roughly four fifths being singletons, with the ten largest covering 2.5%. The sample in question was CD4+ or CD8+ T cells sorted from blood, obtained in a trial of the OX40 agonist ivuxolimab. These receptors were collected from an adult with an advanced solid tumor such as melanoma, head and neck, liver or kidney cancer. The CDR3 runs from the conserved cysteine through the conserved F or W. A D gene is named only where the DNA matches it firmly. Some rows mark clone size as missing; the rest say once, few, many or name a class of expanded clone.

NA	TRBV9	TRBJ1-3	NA	CASSVATGISGNTIYF	TGTGCCAGCAGCGTAGCTACAGGGATCTCTGGAAACACCATATATTTT
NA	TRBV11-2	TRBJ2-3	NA	CASSSGLLDTQYF	TGTGCCAGCAGCTCCGGACTACTAGATACGCAGTATTTT
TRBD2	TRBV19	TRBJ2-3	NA	CASDPGGDTQYF	TGTGCCAGCGACCCGGGGGGGGATACGCAGTATTTT
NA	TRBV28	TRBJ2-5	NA	CASSLVGIQETQYF	TGTGCCAGCAGTTTAGTGGGCATACAAGAGACCCAGTACTTC
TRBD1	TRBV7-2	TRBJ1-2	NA	CASSPGQGLSGYTF	TGTGCCAGCAGCCCTGGACAGGGACTGAGTGGCTACACCTTC
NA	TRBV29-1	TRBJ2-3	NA	CSVGPPLGTDTQYF	TGCAGCGTGGGACCCCCCTTAGGCACAGATACGCAGTATTTT
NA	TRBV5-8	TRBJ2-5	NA	CASSLWVSSVSKETQYF	TGTGCCAGCAGCTTGTGGGTTAGCTCAGTCAGTAAAGAGACCCAGTACTTC
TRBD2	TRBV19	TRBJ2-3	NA	CASSEREGSTDTQYF	TGTGCCAGTAGTGAGCGGGAGGGGAGCACAGATACGCAGTATTTT
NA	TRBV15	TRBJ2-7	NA	CATSREALGVSEQYF	TGTGCCACCAGCAGAGAGGCCTTAGGGGTCTCCGAGCAGTACTTC
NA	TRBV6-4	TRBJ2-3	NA	CASSDSGGFSTDTQYF	TGTGCCAGCAGTGACTCGGGGGGTTTTAGCACAGATACGCAGTATTTT
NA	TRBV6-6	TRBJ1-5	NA	CASSETDGSQPQHF	TGTGCCAGCAGCGAGACGGACGGCAGTCAGCCCCAGCATTTT
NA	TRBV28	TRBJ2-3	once	CASSPPSTDTQYF	TGTGCCAGCAGTCCTCCCTCGACAGATACGCAGTATTTT
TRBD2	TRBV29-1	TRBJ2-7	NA	CSVDSGRSVYEQYF	TGCAGCGTTGATAGCGGGAGATCCGTGTACGAGCAGTACTTC
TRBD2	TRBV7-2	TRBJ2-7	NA	CASKLAGVYEQYF	TGTGCCAGCAAACTAGCGGGGGTCTACGAGCAGTACTTC
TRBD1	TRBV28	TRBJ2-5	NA	CASRNTGQSQETQYF	TGTGCCAGCAGAAATACGGGACAGAGTCAAGAGACCCAGTACTTC
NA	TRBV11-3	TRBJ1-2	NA	CASTVWLTNYGYTF	TGTGCCAGCACGGTGTGGCTTACTAACTATGGCTACACCTTC
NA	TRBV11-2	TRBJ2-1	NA	CASSLDRPGDNEQFF	TGTGCCAGCAGCTTAGATCGTCCAGGGGACAATGAGCAGTTCTTC
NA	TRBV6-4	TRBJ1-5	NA	CASSDGVNQPQHF	TGTGCCAGCAGTGACGGAGTAAATCAGCCCCAGCATTTT
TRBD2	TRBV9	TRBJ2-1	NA	CASSLQGLVYNEQFF	TGTGCCAGCAGCCTCCAGGGACTAGTTTACAATGAGCAGTTCTTC
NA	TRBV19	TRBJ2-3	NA	CASSTGAGTDTQYF	TGTGCCAGTAGTACCGGGGCGGGCACAGATACGCAGTATTTT
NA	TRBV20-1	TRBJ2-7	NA	CSARTGSEQYF	TGCAGTGCAAGAACAGGGTCCGAGCAGTACTTC
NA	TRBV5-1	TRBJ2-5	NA	CASSSGVETQYF	TGCGCCAGCAGCTCAGGGGTAGAGACCCAGTACTTC
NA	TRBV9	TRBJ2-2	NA	CASSVGPSGDTGELFF	TGTGCCAGCAGCGTAGGACCCAGCGGAGACACCGGGGAGCTGTTTTTT
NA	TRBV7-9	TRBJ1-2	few	CASSSDGNYGYTF	TGTGCCAGCAGTTCCGACGGGAACTATGGCTACACCTTC
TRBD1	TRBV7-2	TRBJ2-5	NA	CASSPGQGIETQYF	TGTGCCAGCAGCCCGGGACAGGGTATAGAGACCCAGTACTTC
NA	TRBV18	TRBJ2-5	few	CASSPPVFETQYF	TGTGCCAGCTCACCACCGGTTTTTGAGACCCAGTACTTC
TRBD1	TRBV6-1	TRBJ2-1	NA	CASSPGQANNEQFF	TGTGCCAGCAGCCCGGGACAGGCAAACAATGAGCAGTTCTTC
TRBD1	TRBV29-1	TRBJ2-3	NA	CSVFRGRGTDTQYF	TGCAGCGTTTTCAGGGGGCGCGGCACAGATACGCAGTATTTT
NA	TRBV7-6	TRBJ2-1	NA	CASSLAGLADSLYNEQFF	TGTGCCAGCAGCTTAGCGGGTCTAGCCGATTCTCTCTACAATGAGCAGTTCTTC
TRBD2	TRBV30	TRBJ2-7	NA	CAWRKTSGTYEQYF	TGTGCCTGGAGGAAGACTAGCGGAACCTACGAGCAGTACTTC
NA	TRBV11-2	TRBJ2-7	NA	CASSLGVGLGVDEQYF	TGTGCCAGCAGCTTAGGGGTTGGGTTGGGAGTGGACGAGCAGTACTTC
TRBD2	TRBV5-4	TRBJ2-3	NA	CASSLFLGLAGAPSTDTQYF	TGTGCCAGCAGCTTGTTTCTTGGCCTAGCGGGAGCTCCGAGCACAGATACGCAGTATTTT
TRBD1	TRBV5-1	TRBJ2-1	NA	CASSPGQDYNEQFF	TGCGCCAGCAGCCCTGGACAGGACTACAATGAGCAGTTCTTC
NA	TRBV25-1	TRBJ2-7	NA	CASSELGFEQYF	TGTGCCAGCAGTGAATTGGGCTTCGAGCAGTACTTC
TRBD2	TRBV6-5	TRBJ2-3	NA	CASSPSWEGLNTQYF	TGTGCCAGCAGCCCCTCATGGGAGGGCCTGAATACGCAGTATTTT
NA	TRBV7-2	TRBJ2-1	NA	CASSRNGASPQYEQFF	TGTGCCAGCAGCCGAAATGGGGCTAGCCCCCAATATGAGCAGTTCTTC
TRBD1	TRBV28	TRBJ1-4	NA	CASRKQGARGNEKLFF	TGTGCCAGCAGGAAACAGGGGGCGCGGGGTAATGAAAAACTGTTTTTT
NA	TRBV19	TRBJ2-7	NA	CASSISPAYRSEQYF	TGTGCCAGTAGTATATCTCCAGCTTACCGGTCGGAGCAGTACTTC
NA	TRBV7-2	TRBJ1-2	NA	CASSFPGTYGYTF	TGTGCCAGCAGCTTTCCAGGTACCTATGGCTACACCTTC
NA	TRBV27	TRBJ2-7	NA	CASRAGDRGLLYEQYF	TGTGCCAGCCGAGCGGGAGATAGGGGGCTTCTATACGAGCAGTACTTC
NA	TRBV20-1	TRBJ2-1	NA	CSARRNHPNLF	TGCAGTGCTAGACGAAACCACCCCAACCTCTTC
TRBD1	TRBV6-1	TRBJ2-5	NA	CASSEDRGWETQYF	TGTGCCAGCAGTGAGGACAGGGGGTGGGAGACCCAGTACTTC
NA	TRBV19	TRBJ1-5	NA	CASSIQKTGWYNPQHF	TGTGCCAGTAGTATACAAAAAACAGGGTGGTATAATCCCCAGCATTTT
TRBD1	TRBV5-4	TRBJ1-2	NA	CASSASGTGNYGYTF	TGTGCCAGCAGCGCCTCCGGGACAGGGAACTATGGCTACACCTTC
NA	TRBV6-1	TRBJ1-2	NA	CASSEVGTLGYTF	TGTGCCAGCAGTGAAGTGGGTACGTTGGGCTACACCTTC
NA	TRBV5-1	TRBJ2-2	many	CASSLRGAGGELFF	TGCGCCAGCAGCTTGAGAGGGGCCGGCGGGGAGCTGTTTTTT
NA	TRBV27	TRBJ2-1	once	CASSSLPGNFYNEQFF	TGTGCCAGCAGTTCCTTACCCGGGAACTTCTACAATGAGCAGTTCTTC
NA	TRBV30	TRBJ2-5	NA	CAWTAGRTQETQYF	TGTGCCTGGACGGCTGGGAGGACCCAAGAGACCCAGTACTTC